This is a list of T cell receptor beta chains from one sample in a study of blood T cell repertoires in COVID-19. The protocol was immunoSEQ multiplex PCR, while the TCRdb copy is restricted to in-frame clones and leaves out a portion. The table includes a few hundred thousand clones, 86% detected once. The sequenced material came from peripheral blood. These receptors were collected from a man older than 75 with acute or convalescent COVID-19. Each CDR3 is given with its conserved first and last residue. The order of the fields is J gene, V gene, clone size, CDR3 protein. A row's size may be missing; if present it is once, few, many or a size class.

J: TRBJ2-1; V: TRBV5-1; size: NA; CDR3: CASSLGGGVGNEQFF
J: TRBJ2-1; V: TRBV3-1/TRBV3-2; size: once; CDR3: CASSHRQGKNEQFF
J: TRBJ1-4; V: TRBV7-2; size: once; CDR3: CASSLSIQGFEKLFF
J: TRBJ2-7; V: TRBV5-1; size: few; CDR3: CASSLATGEIYEQYF
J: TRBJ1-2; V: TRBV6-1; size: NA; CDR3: CASSDLDRGGYTF
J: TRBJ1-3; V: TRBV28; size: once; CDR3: CASTLSMASSGNTIYF
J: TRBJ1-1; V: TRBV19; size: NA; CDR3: CASSIATGGTEAFF
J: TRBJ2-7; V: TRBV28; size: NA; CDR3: CASSSQPRDEQYF
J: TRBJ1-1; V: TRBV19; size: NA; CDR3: CASREGGSNTEAFF
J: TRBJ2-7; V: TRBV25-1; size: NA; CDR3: CASSVPRTDSYEQYF
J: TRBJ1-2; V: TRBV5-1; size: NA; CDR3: CASSKGELSGYTF
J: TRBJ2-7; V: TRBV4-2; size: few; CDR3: CASSQEVTGEDEQYF
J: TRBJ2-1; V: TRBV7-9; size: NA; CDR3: CASSETSGNNEQFF
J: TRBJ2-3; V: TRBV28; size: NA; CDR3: CASSPPVSGTDTQYF
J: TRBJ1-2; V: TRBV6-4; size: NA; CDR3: CASSGAGGIGGYTF
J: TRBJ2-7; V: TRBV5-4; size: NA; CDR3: CASSLGASGIYEQYF
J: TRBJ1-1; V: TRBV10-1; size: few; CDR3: CASSPQPGQGTEAFF
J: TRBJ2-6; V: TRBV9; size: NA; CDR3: CASSADYTGNVLTF
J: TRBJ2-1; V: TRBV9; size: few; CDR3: CASSLGGEQFF
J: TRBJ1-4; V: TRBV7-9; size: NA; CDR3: CASSFAGTGVSTNEKLFF
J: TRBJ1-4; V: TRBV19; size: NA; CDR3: CASSIVSVTNEKLFF
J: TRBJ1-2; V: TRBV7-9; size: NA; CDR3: CASSSGEGRYGYTF
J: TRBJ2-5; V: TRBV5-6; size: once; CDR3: CASSLARGARETQYF
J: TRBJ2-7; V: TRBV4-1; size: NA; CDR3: CASSLTSGVAYEQYF
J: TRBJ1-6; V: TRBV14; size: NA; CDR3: CASSQETSNSPLHF
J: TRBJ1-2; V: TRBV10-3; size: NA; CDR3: CAISETAGVSGYTF